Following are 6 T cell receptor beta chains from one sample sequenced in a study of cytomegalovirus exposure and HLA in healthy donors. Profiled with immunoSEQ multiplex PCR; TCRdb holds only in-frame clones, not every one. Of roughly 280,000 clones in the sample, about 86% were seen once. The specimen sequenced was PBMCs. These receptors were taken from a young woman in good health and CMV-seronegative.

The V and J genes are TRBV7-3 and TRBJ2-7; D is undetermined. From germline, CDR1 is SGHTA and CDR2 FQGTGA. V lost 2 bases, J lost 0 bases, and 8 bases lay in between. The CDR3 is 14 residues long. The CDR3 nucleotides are TGTGCCAGCAGCTTATATGCTAACTCCTACGAGCAGTACTTC. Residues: CASSLYANSYEQYF.

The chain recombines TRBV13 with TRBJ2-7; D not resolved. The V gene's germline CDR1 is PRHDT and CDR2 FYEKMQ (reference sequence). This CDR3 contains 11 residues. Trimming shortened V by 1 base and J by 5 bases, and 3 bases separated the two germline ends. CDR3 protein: CASSLVDEQYF. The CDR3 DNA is TGTGCCAGCAGCTTAGTCGACGAGCAGTACTTC.

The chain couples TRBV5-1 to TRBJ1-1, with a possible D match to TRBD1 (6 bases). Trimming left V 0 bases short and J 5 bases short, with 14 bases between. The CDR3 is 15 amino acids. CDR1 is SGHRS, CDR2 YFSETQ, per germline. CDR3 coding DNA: TGCGCCAGCAGCTTGGATGGGGACAAACGGACTGAAGCTTTCTTT. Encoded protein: CASSLDGDKRTEAFF.

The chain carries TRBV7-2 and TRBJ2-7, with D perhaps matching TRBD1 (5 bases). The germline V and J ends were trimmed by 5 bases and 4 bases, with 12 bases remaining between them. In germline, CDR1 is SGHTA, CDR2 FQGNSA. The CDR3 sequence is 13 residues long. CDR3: CASSRGHQYEQYF. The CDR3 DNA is TGTGCCAGCAGCCGAGGACACCAATACGAGCAGTACTTC.

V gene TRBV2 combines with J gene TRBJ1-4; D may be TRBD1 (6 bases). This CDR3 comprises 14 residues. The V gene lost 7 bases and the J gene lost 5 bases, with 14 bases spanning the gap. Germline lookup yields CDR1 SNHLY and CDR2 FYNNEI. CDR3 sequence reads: CASIRQAPNEKLFF. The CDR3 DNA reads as TGTGCCAGCATTAGACAGGCGCCAAATGAAAAACTGTTTTTT.

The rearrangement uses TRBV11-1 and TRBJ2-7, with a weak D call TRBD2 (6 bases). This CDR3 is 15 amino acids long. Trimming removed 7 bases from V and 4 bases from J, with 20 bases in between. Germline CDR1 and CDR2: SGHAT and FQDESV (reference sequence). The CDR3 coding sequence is TGTGCCAGCAACCGGGGGACGGGACTGAGTTACGAGCAGTACTTC. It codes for CASNRGTGLSYEQYF.